What follows describes a single T cell receptor (beta chain). Its antigen remains unknown. The sample originates from a study of cytomegalovirus exposure and HLA in healthy donors. General study points: Associated with cytomegalovirus, according to the listing, were fewer than 200 TCR beta chains. High specificity and sensitivity for cytomegalovirus status were reported for the classifier. Three CMV-associated chains were confirmed in vitro to be specific for CMV antigens. Rarity characterized most TCR sequences, yet some public TCRs appeared in many donors.

The protocol was immunoSEQ multiplex PCR, while the TCRdb copy is restricted to in-frame clones and leaves out a portion. The sample has under 200,000 clones, around 88% seen once; the top ten hold approximately 2%. Germline assignment: CDR1 KGHSH and CDR2 LQKENI. CDR3 length: 14 amino acids. Trimming shortened V by 3 bases and J by 6 bases, and 15 bases separated the two germline ends. The sample taken for sequencing was PBMCs. This chain uses TRBV18 with TRBJ2-7; D is uncertain. The TCR originated in a woman aged 18 to 35 in good health and CMV-seronegative. This CDR3 reads CASSPSNGGGEQYF. The CDR3 nucleotides read TGTGCCAGCTCACCTAGTAATGGCGGTGGCGAGCAGTACTTC.